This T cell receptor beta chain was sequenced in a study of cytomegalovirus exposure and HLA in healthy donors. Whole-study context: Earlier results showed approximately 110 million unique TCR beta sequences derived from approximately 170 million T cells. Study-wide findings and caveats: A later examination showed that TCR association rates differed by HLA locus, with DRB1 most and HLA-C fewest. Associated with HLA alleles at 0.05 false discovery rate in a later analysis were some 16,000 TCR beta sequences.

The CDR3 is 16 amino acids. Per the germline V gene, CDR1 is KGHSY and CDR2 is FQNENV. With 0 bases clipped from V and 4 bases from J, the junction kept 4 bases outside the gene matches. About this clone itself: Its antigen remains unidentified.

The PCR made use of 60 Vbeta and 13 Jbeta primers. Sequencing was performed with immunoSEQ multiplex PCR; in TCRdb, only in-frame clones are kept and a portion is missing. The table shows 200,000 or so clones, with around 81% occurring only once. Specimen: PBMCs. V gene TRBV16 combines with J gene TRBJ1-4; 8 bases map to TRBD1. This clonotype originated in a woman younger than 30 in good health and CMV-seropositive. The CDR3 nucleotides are TGTGCCAGCAGCCAATCTTCTACAGGGGGTAATGAAAAACTGTTTTTT. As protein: CASSQSSTGGNEKLFF.